Listed below are T cell receptor beta chains from one sample, sequenced in a study of identical twins. Each CDR3 protein gets one entry after TCRdb re-called the 5' RACE reads with MiXCR. The repertoire holds nearly 900,000 distinct CDR3 sequences, with over 9% as singletons. This sample also belongs to another study, concerning yellow fever vaccine responses in identical twins.

Material: PBMCs. The receptor source for this set is a woman aged 18-30 years in good health. CDR3s include the opening cysteine and the closing phenylalanine or tryptophan. Each record gives: V gene, D gene, J gene, clone size, CDR3 DNA, CDR3 protein. A D gene is named only where the DNA matches it firmly. The size entry is marked missing in some rows and otherwise reads once, few, many or a size class.

TRBV9	-	TRBJ2-1	many	TGTGCCAGCAGTGTAGAGGGTTTCTCCTACAATGAGCAGTTCTTC	CASSVEGFSYNEQFF
TRBV29-1	-	TRBJ2-2	many	TGCAGCGTAAAACAGGGTCCCGCAAACACCGGGGAGCTGTTTTTT	CSVKQGPANTGELFF
TRBV20-1	TRBD2	TRBJ2-2	many	TGCAGTGCTAGAGTCGCGGGGGGCCCCACCGGGGAGCTGTTTTTT	CSARVAGGPTGELFF
TRBV10-3	-	TRBJ2-1	few	TGTGCCATCAGTGGGGCCTCCCGGATGGCATCCTACAATGAGCAGTTCTTC	CAISGASRMASYNEQFF
TRBV12-3/TRBV12-4	TRBD2	TRBJ2-1	-	TGTGCCAGCACTCAAACGGGGGGGGAAAATGAGCAGTTCTTC	CASTQTGGENEQFF
TRBV20-1	-	TRBJ2-1	-	TGCAGTGCTAGCCCCTGGCTAGGGTCCGACCATGAGCAGTTCTTC	CSASPWLGSDHEQFF
TRBV6-1	TRBD1	TRBJ1-5	few	TGTGCCAGCAGTCCAGGGGGATTGGGTGGCCTTTATAGCAATCAGCCCCAGCATTTT	CASSPGGLGGLYSNQPQHF
TRBV10-3	-	TRBJ2-5	-	TGTGCCATCAGCCTCAGATTGGAAGAGACCCAGTACTTC	CAISLRLEETQYF
TRBV15	-	TRBJ2-6	-	TGTGCCACCAGCAGAGACAATTACTCTGGGGCCAACGTCCTGACTTTC	CATSRDNYSGANVLTF
TRBV20-1	-	TRBJ2-3	few	TGCAGTGCTAGAGGCATTTCAACCTTGGCAGATACGCAGTATTTT	CSARGISTLADTQYF
TRBV5-8	TRBD1	TRBJ2-7	few	TGTGCCAGCAGTCCCGGGACAGGGTTATCCTACGAGCAGTACTTC	CASSPGTGLSYEQYF
TRBV7-9	-	TRBJ2-7	few	TGTGCCAGCAGCTTACAGTCCCCCTACGAGCAGTACTTC	CASSLQSPYEQYF
TRBV12-3/TRBV12-4	TRBD2	TRBJ2-2	few	TGTGCCAGCAGGACGGGACTAGTTTCTGGCGGGGAGCTGTTTTTT	CASRTGLVSGGELFF
TRBV14	TRBD1	TRBJ2-1	many	TGTGCCAGCAGCGATTTGCCGGGACAGGGGATTTACGATGAGCAGTTCTTC	CASSDLPGQGIYDEQFF
TRBV10-1	TRBD1	TRBJ1-6	-	TGCGCCAGCAGTCCCGGGACAGGGGGGTCCTATAATTCACCCCTCCACTTT	CASSPGTGGSYNSPLHF
TRBV12-3/TRBV12-4	-	TRBJ1-2	few	TGTGCCAGCAGTATAACCCGGGCCATGGGAGTCTATGGCTACACCTTC	CASSITRAMGVYGYTF
TRBV5-1	TRBD2	TRBJ2-7	many	TGTGCCAGCAGTCCTAGCGGGAGCTACGAGCAGTACTTC	CASSPSGSYEQYF
TRBV5-1	TRBD2	TRBJ2-5	-	TGCGCCAGCAGCTTAGCAAAGACTAGCGGGGGGCCCGTGAAGGAGACCCAGTACTTC	CASSLAKTSGGPVKETQYF
TRBV5-1	-	TRBJ2-1	few	TGCGCCAGCAGGTTGAGCGGGTGGGGCCAGCAGTTCTTC	CASRLSGWGQQFF
TRBV5-5	TRBD1	TRBJ2-1	few	TGTGCCAGCAGCTTTGGACAGGGAGTTCTCAATGAGCAGTTCTTC	CASSFGQGVLNEQFF
TRBV4-2	TRBD2	TRBJ2-3	-	TGTGCCAGCAGCCACGATCGGACTAGCGGGAAGTACACAGATACGCAGTATTTT	CASSHDRTSGKYTDTQYF
TRBV25-1	-	TRBJ2-5	few	TGTGCCAGCAGGAGAGGATGGGCAGCCCAAGAGACCCAGTACTTC	CASRRGWAAQETQYF